These 21 T cell receptor beta chains were all obtained from the same sample, sequenced in a study of blood T cell repertoires in COVID-19. Sequenced by immunoSEQ multiplex PCR; TCRdb stores in-frame clones only, minus some. The top ten hold about 5.1% of the sample, which has about 250,000 clones, roughly 85% seen once. The sample was peripheral blood. Every receptor here comes from a man aged 45-65 years with active or convalescent COVID-19.

V is TRBV4-1 and J is TRBJ2-1, with 12 nucleotides matching TRBD2. Trimming took 4 bases from V and 9 from J; bases not matched to a gene: 7. Per the germline V gene, CDR1 is MGHRA and CDR2 is YSYEKL. The CDR3 spans 15 residues. CDR3 sequence: CASSPSSGRAFEQFF. The CDR3 coding sequence is TGCGCCAGCAGCCCCTCTAGCGGGAGGGCCTTTGAGCAGTTCTTC.

The V and J genes are TRBV10-3 and TRBJ2-6; 7 bases are a match to TRBD1. This CDR3 is 15 amino acids long. The V gene end was trimmed by 3 bases and the J gene end by 2 bases; junction bases not matched to a gene: 1. In germline, CDR1 is ENHRY, CDR2 SYGVKD. The CDR3 region is CAISDDRAGANVLTF. DNA for the CDR3: TGTGCCATCAGTGATGACAGGGCTGGGGCCAACGTCCTGACTTTC.

V usage is TRBV6-2 or TRBV6-3 and J usage is TRBJ2-7, with 7 bases that match TRBD2. V lost 5 bases, J lost 6 bases, and 1 base stayed unmatched. This CDR3 region has 11 residues. Germline V gene lookup returns CDR1 MNHEY and CDR2 SVGEGT. The CDR3 sequence: CASSSGTEQYF. In nucleotides, the CDR3 is TGTGCCAGCAGTAGCGGGACCGAGCAGTACTTC.

V and J are TRBV6-5 and TRBJ2-5, with 10 bases matching TRBD1. Germline assignment: CDR1 MNHEY and CDR2 SVGAGI. This CDR3 is built from 15 residues. Trimming took 4 bases from V and 5 from J; bases not matched to a gene: 7. The CDR3 nucleotides read TGTGCCAGCAGTTCACCGGGACAGGGGAAGGAGACCCAGTACTTC. Translating gives CASSSPGQGKETQYF.

The chain is built from TRBV3-1 (or the pseudogene TRBV3-2) and TRBJ2-7; tentative D call: TRBD1 (6 bases). The CDR3 is made up of 16 amino acids. Germline V gene lookup returns CDR1 LGHDT and CDR2 YNNKEL (reference sequence). V lost 4 bases and J 2 bases, leaving 18 bases between the germline ends. This CDR3 reads CASSPDPGTNPYEQYF. The CDR3 DNA is TGTGCCAGCAGCCCAGACCCCGGGACAAATCCCTACGAGCAGTACTTC.

This clone has a handful of counts. The V and J genes are TRBV10-2 and TRBJ1-2; D remains ambiguous. CDR1 and CDR2 (germline): WSHSY, SAAADI. CDR3 size: 15 residues. V dropped 0 bases and J dropped 3 bases, with 11 bases sitting between them. DNA of the CDR3: TGCGCCAGCAGTGAGTCCCCATGGCAGGACTATGGCTACACCTTC. Residues: CASSESPWQDYGYTF.

The genes are TRBV6-1 and TRBJ1-2, with D possibly TRBD1 on 5 matching bases. Between the trimmed V and J ends, which lost 1 base and 4 bases, there was a span of 10 bases. The CDR3 covers 14 residues. Germline values: CDR1 MNHNS, CDR2 SASEGT. The CDR3 is CASSEGQTIYGYTF. The CDR3, as DNA: TGTGCCAGCAGTGAAGGACAGACAATCTATGGCTACACCTTC.

This clone was counted between two and nine times. V gene TRBV5-1 combines with J gene TRBJ1-2, with TRBD1 as a possible D gene (6 bases). The CDR3 contains 17 residues. Germline V gene sequence: CDR1 SGHRS, CDR2 YFSETQ. The germline V and J ends were trimmed by 4 bases and 3 bases, with 22 bases remaining between them. Here the CDR3 reads CASSPRFNFDRHYGYTF. In DNA form, the CDR3 reads TGCGCCAGCAGCCCACGGTTCAATTTCGACAGGCACTATGGCTACACCTTC.

Points on this clone: Other DNA sequences in the sample encode the same CDR3. The chain is built from TRBV9 and TRBJ2-3; 11 bases fit TRBD2. Per germline, CDR1 SGDLS and CDR2 YYNGEE. The CDR3 is made up of 15 amino acids. V gave up 0 bases and J gave up 5 bases; unmatched junction bases: 2. The CDR3 nucleotides read TGTGCCAGCAGCGTAGTTGGACTAGCGGGAGATACGCAGTATTTT. Translating it yields CASSVVGLAGDTQYF.

This chain links TRBV4-1 with TRBJ1-2; TRBD1 matches 9 bases. V shed 1 base, J shed 4 bases, and the junction held 16 bases outside the gene matches. The CDR3 is 19 amino acids. CDR1 MGHRA and CDR2 YSYEKL come from the germline V gene. The CDR3, as DNA: TGCGCCAGCAGCCAAGGGCTGGGGGTTAGGACAGGGGCACGCTATGGCTACACCTTC. Its translation is CASSQGLGVRTGARYGYTF.

This clone was detected once. The V gene is TRBV27, the J gene TRBJ2-2, with D possibly being TRBD2 (5 bases). CDR3 length equals 14 residues. CDR1 is MNHEY, CDR2 SMNVEV, per germline (reference sequence). V was pared by 3 bases and J by 7 bases, with 12 bases between. The CDR3 DNA reads TGTGCCAGCAGTTTCGAGCGGAGGAGCGGGGAGCTGTTTTTT. It translates to CASSFERRSGELFF.

The gene calls are TRBV18 and TRBJ1-1; D remains ambiguous. The V end was cut by 2 bases, the J end by 7 bases, with 11 bases between. The CDR3 has 13 residues. Germline V gene sequence: CDR1 KGHSH, CDR2 LQKENI. CDR3 nucleotides: TGTGCCAGCTCACCAACATATCAGGATGAAGCTTTCTTT. Translated, it gives CASSPTYQDEAFF.

This clone was detected a few times. The chain employs TRBV18 and TRBJ2-1, with D possibly TRBD1 on 6 matching bases. Germline-derived CDR1 and CDR2 are KGHSH and LQKENI. The germline V and J ends were trimmed by 0 bases and 9 bases, with 15 bases remaining between them. The CDR3 is 15 residues long. CDR3 sequence: CASSPPRQDSGEQFF. In DNA, the CDR3 is TGTGCCAGCTCACCACCGAGACAGGACAGCGGTGAGCAGTTCTTC.

This chain uses TRBV27 with TRBJ2-7, with a possible D match to TRBD1 (5 bases). The CDR3 totals 13 residues. Germline V gene data show CDR1 as MNHEY and CDR2 as SMNVEV (reference sequence). V was trimmed by 2 bases and J by 6 bases, leaving 11 bases between them. CDR3 region: CASSLRVGVEQYF. CDR3 bases: TGTGCCAGCAGTTTAAGGGTAGGGGTCGAGCAGTACTTC.

The CDR3 loop is CASSERAGRATDTQYF. The CDR3 nucleotides are TGTGCCAGCAGTGAAAGGGCTGGCAGGGCCACAGATACGCAGTATTTT. The rearrangement links TRBV6-1 to TRBJ2-3, with D perhaps matching TRBD1 (5 bases). This CDR3 is 16 amino acids long. Trimming took 2 bases from V and 2 from J, leaving 14 bases between them. CDR1 is MNHNS and CDR2 is SASEGT in the germline V gene.

The V gene is TRBV5-1, the J gene TRBJ2-6; D possibly corresponds to TRBD1 (6 bases). This CDR3 comprises 16 residues. Germline assignment: CDR1 SGHRS and CDR2 YFSETQ. The V gene lost 7 bases and the J gene lost 2 bases, with 16 bases spanning the gap. DNA for the CDR3: TGCGCCAGCCAACAGGGTTTGCGGCCTGGGGCCAACGTCCTGACTTTC. Protein: CASQQGLRPGANVLTF.

This chain uses TRBV18 with TRBJ2-1; TRBD1 matches 8 bases. This CDR3 is 12 amino acids long. Germline trimming cut 6 bases from V and 10 bases from J; bases unmatched to any gene: 5. From germline, CDR1 is KGHSH and CDR2 LQKENI. CDR3 region: CASSRTGGEQFF. The CDR3 region has the DNA TGTGCCAGCTCGCGAACAGGGGGAGAGCAGTTCTTC.

In nucleotides, the CDR3 is TGTGCCAGCAGCCGGGGACAGCGGGCCTACAATGAGCAGTTCTTC. Protein: CASSRGQRAYNEQFF. V and J are TRBV7-6 and TRBJ2-1; perhaps TRBD1 as D (7 bases). CDR3 length: 15 residues. Germline V gives CDR1 SGHVS, CDR2 FNYEAQ. V gave up 5 bases and J gave up 2 bases, with 13 bases separating them. The entire variable domain, with the rest obtained from reference TRBV7-6 and TRBJ2-1, is as follows: GAGVSQSPRYKVTKRGQDVALRCDPISGHVSLYWYRQALGQGPEFLTYFNYEAQQDKSGLPNDRFSAERPEGSISTLTIQRTEQRDSAMYRCASSRGQRAYNEQFFGPGTRLTVL.

This rearrangement joins TRBV4-1 to TRBJ1-2; the D is unclear. Germline loops: CDR1 MGHRA, CDR2 YSYEKL. V shed 0 bases and J shed 5 bases, with 10 bases lying between them. The CDR3 has 14 residues. The CDR3 DNA is TGCGCCAGCAGCCAAGAGGGCCAGCTTTATGGCTACACCTTC. It translates to CASSQEGQLYGYTF.

The gene calls are TRBV7-3 and TRBJ2-3; D call uncertain. Looked up from germline, CDR1 is SGHTA and CDR2 is FQGTGA. Deletions cut 0 bases from V and 6 bases from J, with 13 bases between. This CDR3 has 15 residues. CDR3 protein: CASSLTPAARDTQYF. The CDR3 nucleotides read TGTGCCAGCAGCTTAACCCCCGCTGCCAGGGATACGCAGTATTTT.

The chain carries TRBV27 and TRBJ2-3, with unresolved D. The germline V gene encodes CDR1 MNHEY and CDR2 SMNVEV (reference sequence). This CDR3 is 11 amino acids long. The V and J ends lost 2 bases and 6 bases respectively, with 3 bases between them. DNA of the CDR3: TGTGCCAGCAGTTTAGGCGATACGCAGTATTTT. It encodes CASSLGDTQYF.